Listed here are 29 T cell receptor beta chains from one sample, sequenced in a study of PD-1 blockade in classical Hodgkin lymphoma. This sample's time point: cycle 4 day 1 (C4D1), after around six weeks of nivolumab. Every one of the patients relapsed after autologous stem cell transplantation (brentuximab vedotin exposure was variable). Libraries were prepared by immunoSEQ multiplex PCR; TCRdb keeps only in-frame clonotypes and omits some of them. The repertoire includes about 93,000 clones, around 78% of them detected once, and 9.4% sits in the top ten. The sample consisted of peripheral blood mononuclear cells (PBMCs), taken before the fourth cycle of nivolumab. The origin of the receptors is a human donor with classical Hodgkin lymphoma.

The chain employs TRBV2 and TRBJ1-5, with D tentatively TRBD1 (5 bases). The CDR3 contains 14 residues. With 6 bases removed from V and 1 base from J, the gap between germline ends came to 10 bases. CDR1 is SNHLY, CDR2 FYNNEI, per germline. The CDR3 DNA reads as TGTGCCAGCAGGGGGGATTCGAGCAATCAGCCCCAGCATTTT. This codes for CASRGDSSNQPQHF.

The chain carries TRBV7-2 and TRBJ1-2, with TRBD1 as a possible D gene (6 bases). CDR1 SGHTA and CDR2 FQGNSA come from the germline V gene. The CDR3 loop spans 13 amino acids. Trimming removed 5 bases from V and 4 bases from J, with 11 bases in between. CDR3 amino acids: CASSPGVGYGYTF. The DNA of the CDR3 is TGTGCCAGCAGCCCAGGGGTGGGCTATGGCTACACCTTC.

The chain has TRBV5-1 and TRBJ1-2; D is ambiguous. V lost 4 bases to trimming and J lost 0 bases, with 10 bases between them. From germline, CDR1 is SGHRS and CDR2 YFSETQ. This CDR3 is 14 amino acids long. The DNA for the CDR3 is TGCGCCAGCAGCGGGCAGATCCCTAACTATGGCTACACCTTC. Translation: CASSGQIPNYGYTF.

The chain couples TRBV5-1 to TRBJ1-3; D gene uncertain. CDR3 length: 16 residues. The V end lost 0 bases, the J end lost 0 bases, and 10 bases lay between the germline ends. The germline V gene has CDR1 SGHRS and CDR2 YFSETQ. In DNA, the CDR3 is TGCGCCAGCAGCTTGGCACCGGGCTCCTCTGGAAACACCATATATTTT. Protein: CASSLAPGSSGNTIYF.

This clone has a handful of counts. The chain employs TRBV9 and TRBJ1-2; D is perhaps TRBD1 (5 bases). The CDR3 is made up of 14 amino acids. Germline CDR1 is SGDLS and CDR2 is YYNGEE. The V end lost 5 bases, the J end lost 0 bases, and 11 bases lay between the germline ends. CDR3 sequence (DNA): TGTGCCAGCAGTCCTCAGGGAGCTAACTATGGCTACACCTTC. This codes for CASSPQGANYGYTF.

This clone was counted many times. The chain is built from TRBV11-2 and TRBJ2-7, with 9 bases lining up with TRBD1. The length of the CDR3 is 17 residues. The J segment lost 4 bases and the V segment lost 5 bases, leaving 15 bases of the junction unmatched. Germline V CDR1 and CDR2: SGHAT, FQNNGV. CDR3 protein: CASSPYTGGPTPYEQYF. The DNA of the CDR3 is TGTGCCAGCAGCCCGTATACAGGGGGCCCCACTCCTTACGAGCAGTACTTC.

This clone was seen only a few times. The chain links TRBV11-2 to TRBJ2-4; 11 nucleotides match TRBD2. Germline CDR1 and CDR2: SGHAT and FQNNGV. The CDR3 is made up of 18 amino acids. With V trimmed by 6 bases and J by 0 bases, 10 bases remained unmatched. The CDR3 is CASRALAGGNGAKNIQYF. The CDR3 DNA reads as TGTGCCAGCAGGGCCCTAGCGGGGGGCAATGGAGCCAAAAACATTCAGTACTTC.

The genes are TRBV7-8 and TRBJ1-1, with 8 bases matching TRBD1. Per the germline V gene, CDR1 is SGHVS and CDR2 is FQNEAQ. The CDR3 extends over 17 amino acids. Trimming cost V 1 base and J 1 base; bases outside gene matches: 8. The DNA for the CDR3 is TGTGCCAGCAGCTTAGGACGGGACAGGCCGCAGAACACTGAAGCTTTCTTT. It translates to CASSLGRDRPQNTEAFF.

The gene calls are TRBV7-2 and TRBJ2-7; D is unclear. Germline CDR1 reads SGHTA; CDR2 reads FQGNSA. CDR3 size: 15 residues. V shed 1 base and J shed 2 bases, with 12 bases lying between them. CDR3 amino acids: CASSLGQRSTYEQYF. CDR3 DNA sequence: TGTGCCAGCAGCTTAGGCCAACGCTCAACCTACGAGCAGTACTTC.

The chain joins TRBV7-9 to TRBJ1-3; D gene ambiguous. With 1 base removed from V and 4 bases from J, the gap between germline ends came to 8 bases. The length of the CDR3 is 14 residues. Germline CDR1 is SEHNR and CDR2 is FQNEAQ (reference sequence). The CDR3 region has the DNA TGTGCCAGCAGCTTAGTAGTCGGGGGAAACACCATATATTTT. Amino acid sequence: CASSLVVGGNTIYF.

V and J are TRBV7-3 and TRBJ2-3; 9 nucleotides align to TRBD1. V lost 4 bases and J lost 3; bases outside the gene matches: 5. Looked up from germline, CDR1 is SGHTA and CDR2 is FQGTGA. This CDR3 has 15 amino acids. The CDR3 region is CASSSGTGRTDTQYF. Written as DNA, the CDR3 is TGTGCCAGCAGCTCGGGGACAGGGAGGACAGATACGCAGTATTTT.

The J gene is TRBJ2-5, the V gene TRBV6-5; no clear D. The CDR3 loop spans 13 amino acids. Deletions cut 6 bases from V and 5 bases from J, with 13 bases between. The germline V gene has CDR1 MNHEY and CDR2 SVGAGI. The CDR3 bases are TGTGCCAGCAGCCGCTGGAGTTGGGAGACCCAGTACTTC. Its translation: CASSRWSWETQYF.

The V call is TRBV4-3, the J call TRBJ2-3; D gene unclear. The germline V gene has CDR1 LGHNA and CDR2 YSLEER. CDR3 length equals 15 residues. Trimming left V 1 base short and J 5 bases short, with 13 bases between. CDR3 coding DNA: TGCGCCAGCAGCCAAGGGATTTTGGGCGGAGATACGCAGTATTTT. Translated, it gives CASSQGILGGDTQYF.

The V gene is TRBV6-6, the J gene TRBJ2-1; D might be TRBD2 (5 bases). Trimming left V 6 bases short and J 10 bases short, with 16 bases between. Germline CDR1 reads MNHNY; CDR2 reads SVGAGI (reference sequence). The CDR3 is 13 amino acids. The CDR3: CASRPQRTGEQFF. As DNA, the CDR3 is TGTGCCAGCAGACCCCAAAGGACTGGGGAGCAGTTCTTC.

The genes are TRBV18 and TRBJ2-3; 10 bases are shared with TRBD2. V dropped 2 bases and J dropped 5; count of bases not matched to a gene: 4. The CDR3 sequence is 15 residues long. Germline CDR1 and CDR2: KGHSH and LQKENI. The CDR3, as DNA: TGTGCCAGCTCACCAGTAGGACTAGCGGAAGATACGCAGTATTTT. Its translation: CASSPVGLAEDTQYF.

This chain links TRBV4-1 with TRBJ1-5; no firm D call. Trimming removed 3 bases at V and 4 bases at J, with 13 bases between. The CDR3 runs 15 residues. CDR1 is MGHRA and CDR2 is YSYEKL in the germline V gene. CDR3 bases: TGCGCCAGCAGCCACCCAGCAGGTGTAAATCAGCCCCAGCATTTT. Protein: CASSHPAGVNQPQHF.

For the CDR3, the DNA is TGCGCCAGCAGCCAAGTCTATCCGACAGGTCCTTGGACCGGGGAGCTGTTTTTT. It yields the protein CASSQVYPTGPWTGELFF. J is TRBJ2-2 and V is TRBV4-1; D may be TRBD1 (6 bases). Germline assignment: CDR1 MGHRA and CDR2 YSYEKL. The CDR3 runs to 18 residues. V was clipped by 1 base and J by 5 bases, with 20 bases between them.

The gene calls are TRBV7-9 and TRBJ2-3; perhaps TRBD1 as D (6 bases). Trimming took 5 bases from V and 4 from J, leaving 13 bases between them. Germline loops: CDR1 SEHNR, CDR2 FQNEAQ (reference sequence). This CDR3 has 14 amino acids. The CDR3 DNA is TGTGCCAGCAGCCGACAGGCGGGCGCAGATACGCAGTATTTT. It encodes CASSRQAGADTQYF.

The chain couples TRBV5-4 to TRBJ2-5, with 7 bases that match TRBD2. The trim removed 3 bases at V and 2 bases at J, leaving 7 bases unmatched. The CDR3 covers 15 residues. Germline values: CDR1 SGHNT, CDR2 YYREEE (reference sequence). The CDR3 loop reads CASSSKRGQQETQYF. The CDR3 DNA follows: TGTGCCAGCAGCTCAAAGCGGGGCCAACAAGAGACCCAGTACTTC.

The chain has TRBV5-4 and TRBJ2-1; TRBD2 is a possible D gene (6 bases). Germline V CDR1 and CDR2: SGHNT, YYREEE (reference sequence). Trimming took off 0 bases at V and 9 bases at J, with 19 bases between the two ends. The CDR3 sequence is 16 residues long. The CDR3 sequence is CASSLDLAASKGEQFF. The CDR3 nucleotides read TGTGCCAGCAGCTTGGATTTAGCGGCGTCCAAGGGTGAGCAGTTCTTC.

With respect to this clone: This sample includes further DNA sequences coding for the same CDR3. This chain joins TRBV6-5 and TRBJ2-5; D uncertain. Germline values: CDR1 MNHEY, CDR2 SVGAGI. With 6 bases removed from V and 2 bases from J, the gap between germline ends came to 13 bases. CDR3 length equals 14 residues. The CDR3 region is CASSPGRYQETQYF. The CDR3 DNA reads as TGTGCCAGCAGCCCCGGACGGTATCAAGAGACCCAGTACTTC.

J is TRBJ2-5 and V is TRBV27; 8 bases align to TRBD2. Germline lookup yields CDR1 MNHEY and CDR2 SMNVEV (reference sequence). The CDR3 covers 17 residues. V dropped 4 bases and J dropped 4; count of bases not matched to a gene: 14. The CDR3 loop is CASSYGRSGSAGETQYF. Here the CDR3 DNA reads TGTGCCAGCAGTTACGGGAGGAGCGGGAGCGCCGGAGAGACCCAGTACTTC.

This chain connects TRBV2 to TRBJ2-3, with D perhaps TRBD2 (5 bases). Germline values: CDR1 SNHLY, CDR2 FYNNEI. Trimming removed 3 bases from V and 0 bases from J, with 7 bases in between. CDR3 length: 14 residues. The CDR3 coding sequence is TGTGCCAGCAGTGATACTAGGAGCACAGATACGCAGTATTTT. It is translated as CASSDTRSTDTQYF.

The CDR3 sequence is CASSETSGGAPGELFF. The CDR3 DNA reads TGTGCCAGCAGCGAAACTAGCGGGGGGGCCCCCGGGGAGCTGTTTTTT. The chain carries TRBV7-3 and TRBJ2-2, with 13 bases identical to TRBD2. The junction had 6 bases not matched to a gene; V was cut back by 5 bases and J by 6 bases. The CDR3 loop spans 16 amino acids. Germline loops: CDR1 SGHTA, CDR2 FQGTGA. The complete variable domain, with remaining parts taken from reference TRBV7-3 and TRBJ2-2, reads GAGVSQTPSNKVTEKGKYVELRCDPISGHTALYWYRQSLGQGPEFLIYFQGTGAADDSGLPNDRFFAVRPEGSVSTLKIQRTERGDSAVYLCASSETSGGAPGELFFGEGSRLTVL.

This chain connects TRBV10-3 to TRBJ1-1; D uncertain. V was clipped by 6 bases and J by 1 base, with 12 bases between them. CDR3 length: 14 residues. The V gene's germline CDR1 is ENHRY and CDR2 SYGVKD. The CDR3 coding sequence is TGTGCCATCAGGAAGGACGAGGGGAACACTGAAGCTTTCTTT. Translated: CAIRKDEGNTEAFF.

This clone occurred once. The V gene is TRBV4-1, the J gene TRBJ1-3, with D maybe TRBD1 (5 bases). CDR1 MGHRA and CDR2 YSYEKL come from the germline V gene. This CDR3 is 17 amino acids long. Trimming shortened V by 1 base and J by 0 bases, and 13 bases separated the two germline ends. Here the CDR3 reads CASSQVGDPASGNTIYF. In DNA form, the CDR3 reads TGCGCCAGCAGCCAAGTAGGGGACCCAGCCTCTGGAAACACCATATATTTT.

This clone was observed once. The rearrangement joins TRBV29-1 to TRBJ2-5; TRBD1 might be the D (5 bases). Looked up from germline, CDR1 is SQVTM and CDR2 is ANQGSEA. Trimming removed 6 bases at V and 4 bases at J, with 15 bases between. The CDR3 has 13 residues. The DNA of the CDR3 is TGCAGCGTGCAGGGTGGCTGGAGAGAGACCCAGTACTTC. Translating it yields CSVQGGWRETQYF.

The J gene is TRBJ2-1, the V gene TRBV4-1, with D maybe TRBD2 (5 bases). Germline CDR1 MGHRA, CDR2 YSYEKL. Trimming cost V 0 bases and J 6 bases, with 15 bases left between them. The CDR3 runs to 16 residues. CDR3 coding DNA: TGCGCCAGCAGCCAAGAGGACGGACTTTATGGCAATGAGCAGTTCTTC. This codes for CASSQEDGLYGNEQFF.

The rearrangement joins TRBV7-2 to TRBJ2-5; D tentatively reads TRBD1 or TRBD2 (5 bases each). This CDR3 comprises 14 residues. Trimming took off 5 bases at V and 6 bases at J, with 16 bases between the two ends. The germline V gene has CDR1 SGHTA and CDR2 FQGNSA. CDR3 in DNA: TGTGCCAGCAGCCCGATTGGGGGTCAAAAGACCCAGTACTTC. Translation gives CASSPIGGQKTQYF. The entire variable domain, with the rest obtained from reference TRBV7-2 and TRBJ2-5, is as follows: GAGVSQSPSNKVTEKGKDVELRCDPISGHTALYWYRQSLGQGLEFLIYFQGNSAPDKSGLPSDRFSAERTGGSVSTLTIQRTQQEDSAVYLCASSPIGGQKTQYFGPGTRLLVL.